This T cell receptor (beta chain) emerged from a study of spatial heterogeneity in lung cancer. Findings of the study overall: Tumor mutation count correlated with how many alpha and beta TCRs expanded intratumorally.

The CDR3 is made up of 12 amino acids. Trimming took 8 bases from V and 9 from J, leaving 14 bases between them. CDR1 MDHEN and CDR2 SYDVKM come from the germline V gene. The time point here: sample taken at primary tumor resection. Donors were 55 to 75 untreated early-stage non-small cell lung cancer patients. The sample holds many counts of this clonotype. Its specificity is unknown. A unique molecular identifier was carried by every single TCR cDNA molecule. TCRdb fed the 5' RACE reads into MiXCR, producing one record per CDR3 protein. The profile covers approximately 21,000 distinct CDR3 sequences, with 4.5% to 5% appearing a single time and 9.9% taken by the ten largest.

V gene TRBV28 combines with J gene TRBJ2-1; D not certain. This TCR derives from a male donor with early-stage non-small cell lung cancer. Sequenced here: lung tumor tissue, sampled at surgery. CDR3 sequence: CASLEAPAEQFF. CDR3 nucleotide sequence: TGTGCCAGCCTCGAGGCGCCGGCTGAGCAGTTCTTC.